Each of the 16 T cell receptor beta chains below was sequenced from the same sample in a study of CD8 T cells in ankylosing spondylitis. TCRdb used MiXCR to reprocess the 5' RACE reads, holding one entry per CDR3 protein. The sample contains roughly 60,000 distinct CDR3 sequences, over 5% of which appear only once. Sequenced material: synovial fluid, either unsorted or a sorted T cell fraction (not recorded which). All receptors come from a male donor with ankylosing spondylitis.

This clonotype was seen at least ten times. The V call is TRBV12-3 or TRBV12-4, the J call TRBJ2-7; D may be TRBD1 (6 bases). V was trimmed by 6 bases and J by 0 bases, leaving 12 bases between them. This CDR3 region has 14 residues. CDR3 nucleotides: TGTGCCAGCAGCAGACAGGTAGACTCCTACGAGCAGTACTTC. It specifies CASSRQVDSYEQYF.

The chain joins TRBV3-1 to TRBJ1-2; no definite D call. Germline CDR1 reads LGHDT; CDR2 reads YNNKEL (reference sequence). Trimming pared 2 bases from V and 4 bases from J, leaving 8 bases between. The length of the CDR3 is 13 residues. This chain's CDR3 is CASSQLGRYGYTF. CDR3 coding DNA: TGTGCCAGCAGCCAACTCGGACGCTATGGCTACACCTTC.

The chain carries TRBV28 and TRBJ2-7; D is unclear. Looked up from germline, CDR1 is MDHEN and CDR2 is SYDVKM. Trimming pared 6 bases from V and 0 bases from J, leaving 12 bases between. There are 14 residues in the CDR3. As DNA, the CDR3 is TGTGCCAGCAGGAACTCCTGGTTCTCCTACGAGCAGTACTTC. It translates to CASRNSWFSYEQYF.

The sample holds many counts of this clonotype. This chain uses TRBV28 with TRBJ2-3, with 10 bases aligning to TRBD1. The germline gives CDR1 MDHEN, CDR2 SYDVKM. The CDR3 loop spans 15 amino acids. Trimming cost V 6 bases and J 2 bases; bases outside gene matches: 5. The CDR3: CASSPTGGFTDTQYF. CDR3 bases: TGTGCCAGCAGCCCGACAGGGGGCTTCACAGATACGCAGTATTTT.

This clonotype was seen at least ten times. The chain recombines TRBV20-1 with TRBJ1-6; perhaps TRBD1 as D (5 bases). Deletions cut 3 bases from V and 9 bases from J, with 12 bases between. This CDR3 spans 13 amino acids. Germline loops: CDR1 DFQATT, CDR2 SNEGSKA (reference sequence). The CDR3 nucleotides are TGCAGTGCTAGTGCAGGGTGGGGTTCACCCCTCCACTTT. It specifies CSASAGWGSPLHF.

The chain is built from TRBV3-1 and TRBJ2-5; D ambiguous. V lost 0 bases to trimming and J lost 5 bases, with 4 bases between them. Germline values: CDR1 LGHDT, CDR2 YNNKEL (reference sequence). The CDR3 totals 12 residues. CDR3 amino acids: CASSQDSETQYF. The CDR3 region has the DNA TGTGCCAGCAGCCAAGATTCGGAGACCCAGTACTTC.

There are many counts of this clonotype. This chain uses TRBV20-1 with TRBJ2-2; 11 bases agree with TRBD2. After removal of 2 bases from V and 0 bases from J, the junction contained 2 bases not matched to a gene. The CDR3 consists of 16 residues. The germline V gene has CDR1 DFQATT and CDR2 SNEGSKA (reference sequence). CDR3 in DNA: TGCAGTGCTAGAAATAGCGGGAGGGCGAACACCGGGGAGCTGTTTTTT. It codes for CSARNSGRANTGELFF.

Remarks on this clonotype: An end of the junction does not agree with germline; a read error may underlie this. The rearrangement joins TRBV2 to TRBJ1-2, with a tentative D call TRBD1 (5 bases). The CDR3 spans 14 residues. Germline assignment: CDR1 SNHLY and CDR2 FYNNEI. CDR3 region: CPSSVRDSGEGYTF. The CDR3 DNA reads as TGTCCCAGCAGTGTTCGGGACTCCGGGGAAGGCTACACCTTC. Full variable domain (outside the CDR3, taken from reference TRBV2 and TRBJ1-2): EPEVTQTPSHQVTQMGQEVILRCVPISNHLYFYWYRQILGQKVEFLVSFYNNEISEKSEIFDDQFSVERPDGSNFTLKIRSTKLEDSAMYFCPSSVRDSGEGYTFGSGTRLTVV.

The sample holds many counts of this clonotype. The rearrangement uses TRBV28 and TRBJ2-5; D gene ambiguous. Trimming cost V 3 bases and J 7 bases, with 12 bases left between them. This CDR3 is 13 amino acids long. Germline V lookup: CDR1 MDHEN, CDR2 SYDVKM. CDR3 bases: TGTGCCAGCAGTTTTAGACACAAAGGGACCCAGTACTTC. As protein: CASSFRHKGTQYF.

The chain links TRBV2 to TRBJ2-1; 8 bases align to TRBD2. Germline CDR1 reads SNHLY; CDR2 reads FYNNEI. The CDR3 loop spans 15 amino acids. V shed 3 bases, J shed 6 bases, and the junction held 7 bases outside the gene matches. CDR3 loop: CASSEGAGEINEQFF. The CDR3 DNA sequence: TGTGCCAGCAGTGAGGGAGCGGGAGAGATCAATGAGCAGTTCTTC.

This clonotype showed up many times. The chain has TRBV20-1 and TRBJ2-1, with a possible D match to TRBD2 (6 bases). Germline V lookup: CDR1 DFQATT, CDR2 SNEGSKA (reference sequence). The CDR3 covers 12 residues. The CDR3 loop reads CSPKEGNNEQFF. The CDR3, as DNA: TGCAGCCCTAAGGAGGGAAACAATGAGCAGTTCTTC.

This clonotype was seen at least ten times. The J gene is TRBJ1-6, the V gene TRBV7-2, with D hard to call. Germline CDR1 reads SGHTA; CDR2 reads FQGNSA. Trimming took off 2 bases at V and 10 bases at J, with 12 bases between the two ends. The CDR3 covers 14 residues. In DNA, the CDR3 is TGTGCCAGCAGCTTACATGGGTCCGGGTCACCCCTCCACTTT. Translating it yields CASSLHGSGSPLHF.

The V and J genes are TRBV28 and TRBJ1-2; 7 bases align to TRBD1. The V gene's germline CDR1 is MDHEN and CDR2 SYDVKM. This CDR3 is built from 13 residues. V lost 5 bases and J lost 7; bases outside the gene matches: 7. In DNA, the CDR3 is TGTGCCAGCAGTGACAGGGTACCTGGTGGCTACACCTTC. It encodes CASSDRVPGGYTF.

This clonotype was found many times. The V gene is TRBV3-1, the J gene TRBJ1-3, with D unclear. The CDR3 extends over 14 amino acids. Germline V gene lookup returns CDR1 LGHDT and CDR2 YNNKEL (reference sequence). V lost 3 bases, J lost 2 bases, and 8 bases lay in between. The CDR3 nucleotides read TGTGCCAGCAGCCAGGCAGGCGCTGGAAACACCATATATTTT. Translated, it gives CASSQAGAGNTIYF. The variable domain in full, completed from reference TRBV3-1 and TRBJ1-3, reads DTAVSQTPKYLVTQMGNDKSIKCEQNLGHDTMYWYKQDSKKFLKIMFSYNNKELIINETVPNRFSPKSPDKAHLNLHINSLELGDSAVYFCASSQAGAGNTIYFGEGSWLTVV.

This clonotype was detected only a few times. The rearrangement links TRBV7-9 to TRBJ1-2; D perhaps matches TRBD1 (6 bases). V was clipped by 3 bases and J by 7 bases, with 18 bases between them. The CDR3 consists of 15 residues. CDR1 and CDR2 from the germline V gene are SEHNR and FQNEAQ (reference sequence). CDR3 DNA sequence: TGTGCCAGCAGCTTCGGCGCAGGGGAACGCTCTGGCTACACCTTC. Protein sequence: CASSFGAGERSGYTF. Drawing the rest from reference TRBV7-9 and TRBJ1-2, the complete variable domain is DTGVSQNPRHKITKRGQNVTFRCDPISEHNRLYWYRQTLGQGPEFLTYFQNEAQLEKSRLLSDRFSAERPKGSFSTLEIQRTEQGDSAMYLCASSFGAGERSGYTFGSGTRLTVV.

This clonotype turned up a few times. The rearrangement joins TRBV4-1 to TRBJ2-7, with 13 bases aligning to TRBD2. Trimming took 0 bases from V and 7 from J; bases not matched to a gene: 6. This CDR3 has 16 amino acids. In germline, CDR1 is MGHRA, CDR2 YSYEKL. The CDR3 sequence is CASSQDGRLAGGEQYF. CDR3 in DNA: TGCGCCAGCAGCCAAGATGGACGACTAGCGGGAGGAGAGCAGTACTTC.